These 20 T cell receptor beta chains were all obtained from the same sample, sequenced in a study of T cell repertoires in cytomegalovirus infection. MiXCR, run by TCRdb on the reads, gives a single entry per CDR3 protein. This sample has around 800,000 distinct CDR3 sequences, with 32% found just once. These receptors have no known antigen. The starting material was cultured CD8+ T cells from PBMCs, obtained from culture after CMV antigen stimulation. The receptors were sampled from a human donor in good health (CMV status not recorded). Some clones in this sample may be carry-over from other donors' samples.

The chain joins TRBV6-6 to TRBJ2-4; possibly TRBD2 for D (5 bases). Germline loops: CDR1 MNHNY, CDR2 SVGAGI (reference sequence). The CDR3 consists of 15 residues. V shed 2 bases and J shed 7 bases, with 15 bases lying between them. The CDR3 region is CASSYERPGRNIQYF. The CDR3 nucleotides are TGTGCCAGCAGTTACGAGCGGCCCGGTAGGAACATTCAGTACTTC.

The chain joins TRBV5-6 to TRBJ1-2, with D perhaps matching TRBD1 (6 bases). Germline V gene sequence: CDR1 SGHDT, CDR2 YYEEEE. V was cut by 1 base and J by 4 bases, with 14 bases left in between. This CDR3 has 15 residues. CDR3 bases: TGTGCCAGCAGCTTGTTGGTTCGGGACATCTATGGCTACACCTTC. Translating gives CASSLLVRDIYGYTF. The entire variable domain, with the rest obtained from reference TRBV5-6 and TRBJ1-2, is as follows: DAGVTQSPTHLIKTRGQQVTLRCSPKSGHDTVSWYQQALGQGPQFIFQYYEEEERQRGNFPDRFSGHQFPNYSSELNVNALLLGDSALYLCASSLLVRDIYGYTFGSGTRLTVV.

The J gene is TRBJ2-7, the V gene TRBV7-9; the match to TRBD2 covers 10 bases. Trimming took 2 bases from V and 3 from J; bases not matched to a gene: 7. From germline, CDR1 is SEHNR and CDR2 FQNEAQ (reference sequence). The CDR3 is 16 residues long. The DNA of the CDR3 is TGTGCCAGCAGCTTACTAGCGGGGGCCTCCCACTACGAGCAGTACTTC. It translates to CASSLLAGASHYEQYF.

This clonotype has a handful of counts. The chain has TRBV19 and TRBJ2-1; possibly TRBD1 for D (6 bases). CDR3 length: 17 residues. Per the germline V gene, CDR1 is LNHDA and CDR2 is SQIVND (reference sequence). Trimming removed 2 bases at V and 5 bases at J, with 19 bases between. CDR3 DNA sequence: TGTGCCAGTAGTATAAGGGTCTACAGGGATAGTAACAATGAGCAGTTCTTC. This translates into CASSIRVYRDSNNEQFF.

Concerning this clonotype: A much larger clone lies one base from this, so it may be a read error. The genes are TRBV7-6 and TRBJ1-2; no clear D gene. Germline loops: CDR1 SGHVS, CDR2 FNYEAQ. This CDR3 has 13 residues. The DNA of the CDR3 is TGTGCCAGCAGCCCCGACGGAAACTATGGCAACACCTTC. Encoded protein: CASSPDGNYGNTF. The whole variable domain, filled in from reference TRBV7-6 and TRBJ1-2, reads GAGVSQSPRYKVTKRGQDVALRCDPISGHVSLYWYRQALGQGPEFLTYFNYEAQQDKSGLPNDRFSAERPEGSISTLTIQRTEQRDSAMYRCASSPDGNYGNTFGSGTRLTVV.

This chain connects TRBV20-1 to TRBJ2-2, with D unresolved. The germline gives CDR1 DFQATT, CDR2 SNEGSKA (reference sequence). The CDR3 has 15 amino acids. V shed 3 bases and J shed 1 base, with 12 bases lying between them. DNA of the CDR3: TGCAGTGCTAGTAACTGGGATATGAACACCGGGGAGCTGTTTTTT. It is translated as CSASNWDMNTGELFF.

This chain joins TRBV20-1 and TRBJ2-1; 8 nucleotides line up with TRBD2. This CDR3 has 16 amino acids. V was pared by 0 bases and J by 1 base, with 5 bases of the junction left unmatched. In germline, CDR1 is DFQATT, CDR2 SNEGSKA (reference sequence). The CDR3, as DNA: TGCAGTGCTAGAGATCGTAGCGGGGTGTCCTACAATGAGCAGTTCTTC. Protein: CSARDRSGVSYNEQFF.

This clonotype was picked up a small number of times. The rearrangement links TRBV5-4 to TRBJ2-7; 10 bases are a match to TRBD1. The CDR3 loop spans 16 amino acids. Losses at the gene ends were 0 bases for V and 0 bases for J; bases not matched to a gene: 3. CDR1 SGHNT and CDR2 YYREEE come from the germline V gene (reference sequence). The CDR3 spells CASSLGDRGPSYEQYF. CDR3 nucleotide sequence: TGTGCCAGCAGCTTGGGGGACAGGGGTCCCTCCTACGAGCAGTACTTC.

J is TRBJ1-2 and V is TRBV6-6; D call uncertain. The ends were cut back, 2 bases at V and 8 bases at J, with 15 bases in the middle. This CDR3 comprises 14 residues. Germline lookup yields CDR1 MNHNY and CDR2 SVGAGI (reference sequence). CDR3 loop: CASSYPSPATGYTF. The CDR3, as DNA: TGTGCCAGCAGTTACCCCTCGCCGGCCACCGGCTACACCTTC.

A few counts support this clonotype. This rearrangement joins TRBV20-1 to TRBJ2-3, with 10 bases fitting TRBD1. Per germline, CDR1 DFQATT and CDR2 SNEGSKA (reference sequence). J gave up 3 bases and V 5 bases, and 5 bases lay outside the gene matches. The length of the CDR3 is 14 residues. CDR3 in amino acids: CSAVWDRGTDTQYF. Written as DNA, the CDR3 is TGCAGTGCTGTCTGGGACAGGGGAACAGATACGCAGTATTTT.

As concerns this clonotype: One junction end does not reproduce the germline sequence, and a read error may be involved. This chain uses TRBV7-6 with TRBJ1-4, with D possibly TRBD1 on 6 matching bases. This CDR3 comprises 17 residues. Germline V lookup: CDR1 SGHVS, CDR2 FNYEAQ. The CDR3: CASSLGVTGTGDGKLFF. In DNA, the CDR3 is TGTGCTAGCAGCTTAGGTGTGACAGGAACCGGTGATGGAAAACTGTTTTTT.

This clonotype showed up just once. The J gene is TRBJ2-7, the V gene TRBV6-2 or TRBV6-3; no clear D gene. Trimming pared 4 bases from V and 6 bases from J, leaving 19 bases between. The length of the CDR3 is 15 residues. CDR1 MNHEY and CDR2 SVGEGT come from the germline V gene. Written as DNA, the CDR3 is TGTGCCAGCAGTTCCCTTTTGCCACCGCTGGCCGAGCAGTACGTC. Translation: CASSSLLPPLAEQYV.

The chain is built from TRBV12-3 or TRBV12-4 and TRBJ1-1; D is unresolved. With 5 bases removed from V and 4 bases from J, the gap between germline ends came to 23 bases. This CDR3 region has 17 residues. The CDR3 region is CASSSYPFGGRATEAFF. CDR3 nucleotides: TGTGCCAGCAGTAGCTACCCGTTCGGTGGGCGCGCCACTGAAGCTTTCTTT.

This clonotype has more than one count but fewer than ten. The CDR3 sequence is CATTDRKRDEQFF. The CDR3 nucleotides read TGTGCTACGACGGACCGAAAAAGGGATGAGCAGTTCTTC. The rearrangement uses TRBV6-6 and TRBJ2-1; D unresolved. Germline V gene sequence: CDR1 MNHNY, CDR2 SVGAGI (reference sequence). The CDR3 covers 13 residues.

This clonotype occurred many times. CDR3 sequence: CASSTPGGTEAFF. The CDR3 DNA follows: TGTGCCAGTAGTACTCCAGGGGGGACTGAAGCTTTCTTT. The V gene is TRBV19, the J gene TRBJ1-1, with 7 bases aligning to TRBD1. The CDR3 runs to 13 residues. Germline assignment: CDR1 LNHDA and CDR2 SQIVND (reference sequence). V shed 4 bases, J shed 5 bases, and the junction held 4 bases outside the gene matches.

The V call is TRBV19, the J call TRBJ1-5; D call uncertain. Germline V gene sequence: CDR1 LNHDA, CDR2 SQIVND (reference sequence). The length of the CDR3 is 14 residues. The ends were cut back, 3 bases at V and 8 bases at J, with 14 bases in the middle. CDR3 in amino acids: CASSIRFSREPQHF. CDR3 sequence (DNA): TGTGCCAGTAGTATCCGATTCTCGCGAGAGCCCCAGCATTTT.

The chain is built from TRBV6-1 and TRBJ1-5; 7 nucleotides align to TRBD1. The CDR3 runs to 15 residues. V gave up 3 bases and J gave up 2 bases; unmatched junction bases: 4. The germline CDR1 and CDR2 sequences are MNHNS and SASEGT. The CDR3 loop reads CASSDWDRGNQPQHF. DNA of the CDR3: TGTGCCAGCAGTGATTGGGACAGAGGCAATCAGCCCCAGCATTTT.

The chain is built from TRBV28 and TRBJ2-2; D is uncertain. Germline CDR1 and CDR2: MDHEN and SYDVKM. The CDR3 is 13 residues long. The V end lost 7 bases, the J end lost 6 bases, and 12 bases lay between the germline ends. The CDR3 nucleotides read TGTGCCAGCACCCCGCCGAGCGCCGGGGAGCTGTTTTTT. This codes for CASTPPSAGELFF.

There are a few counts of this clonotype. V is TRBV2 and J is TRBJ1-2; D remains unclear. V was clipped by 0 bases and J by 3 bases, with 17 bases between them. The CDR3 has 17 residues. CDR1 and CDR2 (germline): SNHLY, FYNNEI. The CDR3 DNA reads TGTGCCAGCAGTGAAGCCCTCGGACCCATTGTGGACTATGGCTACACCTTC. As protein: CASSEALGPIVDYGYTF. The whole variable domain, filled in from reference TRBV2 and TRBJ1-2, reads EPEVTQTPSHQVTQMGQEVILRCVPISNHLYFYWYRQILGQKVEFLVSFYNNEISEKSEIFDDQFSVERPDGSNFTLKIRSTKLEDSAMYFCASSEALGPIVDYGYTFGSGTRLTVV.

The J gene is TRBJ2-1, the V gene TRBV27, with 8 nucleotides matching TRBD2. V shed 4 bases and J 7 bases; nucleotides not matched to a gene: 6. CDR1 is MNHEY and CDR2 is SMNVEV in the germline V gene (reference sequence). The CDR3 has 14 residues. CDR3 loop: CASSWVAGKNEQFF. DNA for the CDR3: TGTGCCAGCAGTTGGGTAGCGGGGAAAAATGAGCAGTTCTTC.